The 14 T cell receptor beta chains reported below all come from one sample, sequenced in a study of OX40 agonist ivuxolimab in advanced cancers. TCRdb keeps only in-frame clones here, not all; method: immunoSEQ multiplex PCR. Among around 68,000 clones listed, around 90% were seen once. Sequencing was performed on CD4+ or CD8+ T cells sorted from blood, taken in a trial of the OX40 agonist ivuxolimab. All receptors come from an adult with an advanced solid tumor such as melanoma, head and neck, liver or kidney cancer.

This clone has more than one count but fewer than ten. V and J are TRBV2 and TRBJ2-2; D not resolved. The CDR3 totals 13 residues. CDR1 SNHLY and CDR2 FYNNEI come from the germline V gene. Trimming removed 5 bases at V and 4 bases at J, with 8 bases between. The CDR3 sequence: CASSIVATGELFF. In nucleotides, the CDR3 is TGTGCCAGCAGTATCGTCGCCACCGGGGAGCTGTTTTTT.

V usage is TRBV14 and J usage is TRBJ2-5; D is unclear. This CDR3 is built from 12 residues. V lost 3 bases and J 5 bases, leaving 7 bases between the germline ends. Germline assignment: CDR1 SGHDN and CDR2 FVKESK. CDR3 region: CASSQWFETQYF. The CDR3 coding sequence is TGTGCCAGCAGCCAGTGGTTCGAGACCCAGTACTTC.

The genes are TRBV5-1 and TRBJ2-1, with TRBD2 identical over 7 bases. Germline V gene sequence: CDR1 SGHRS, CDR2 YFSETQ. V lost 0 bases to trimming and J lost 5 bases; unmatched junction nucleotides: 5. The CDR3 spans 15 residues. The CDR3 region is CASSLALAANNEQFF. CDR3 bases: TGCGCCAGCAGCTTGGCGCTAGCGGCCAACAATGAGCAGTTCTTC.

The chain links TRBV9 to TRBJ2-1; possible D gene TRBD1, 5 bases. The V end lost 2 bases, the J end lost 2 bases, and 11 bases lay between the germline ends. The CDR3 sequence is 15 residues long. Per the germline V gene, CDR1 is SGDLS and CDR2 is YYNGEE. As DNA, the CDR3 is TGTGCCAGCAGCGTCAGGGTTTCAGCCTACAATGAGCAGTTCTTC. Translation: CASSVRVSAYNEQFF.

The V gene is TRBV18, the J gene TRBJ1-6, with 9 nucleotides matching TRBD1. In germline, CDR1 is KGHSH, CDR2 LQKENI. V trimming: 3 bases; J trimming: 6 bases; junction bases outside the gene matches: 9. This CDR3 is 17 amino acids long. CDR3 sequence: CASSPPLADRGNSPLHF. CDR3 DNA sequence: TGTGCCAGCTCACCCCCTCTGGCGGACAGGGGTAATTCACCCCTCCACTTT.

This clone was seen a single time. The chain uses TRBV9 and TRBJ2-1; the D gene is possibly TRBD2 (5 bases). Trimming took off 0 bases at V and 6 bases at J, with 10 bases between the two ends. The CDR3 is made up of 14 amino acids. Germline loops: CDR1 SGDLS, CDR2 YYNGEE. The CDR3 spells CASSVDLAGNEQFF. As DNA, the CDR3 is TGTGCCAGCAGCGTAGACTTGGCGGGCAATGAGCAGTTCTTC. The variable domain in full, completed from reference TRBV9 and TRBJ2-1, reads DSGVTQTPKHLITATGQRVTLRCSPRSGDLSVYWYQQSLDQGLQFLIQYYNGEERAKGNILERFSAQQFPDLHSELNLSSLELGDSALYFCASSVDLAGNEQFFGPGTRLTVL.

This chain joins TRBV18 and TRBJ2-1; no reliable D call. This CDR3 has 12 amino acids. V was clipped by 3 bases and J by 5 bases, with 5 bases between them. Germline CDR1 KGHSH, CDR2 LQKENI. CDR3 coding DNA: TGTGCCAGCTCACCGAAGAACAATGAGCAGTTCTTC. Its translation: CASSPKNNEQFF.

This sequence joins TRBV5-4 and TRBJ1-1; possible D gene TRBD1, 5 bases. V shed 2 bases and J shed 5 bases, with 10 bases lying between them. The CDR3 is made up of 13 amino acids. The V gene's germline CDR1 is SGHNT and CDR2 YYREEE (reference sequence). The CDR3 is CASSLRTRTEAFF. The CDR3 bases are TGTGCCAGCAGCTTAAGGACAAGGACTGAAGCTTTCTTT.

This rearrangement joins TRBV27 to TRBJ1-2; 7 bases are shared with TRBD1. Germline trimming cut 8 bases from V and 2 bases from J; bases unmatched to any gene: 5. Germline V gene lookup returns CDR1 MNHEY and CDR2 SMNVEV (reference sequence). The CDR3 covers 13 residues. In DNA form, the CDR3 reads TGTGCCAGCGGCAGGGGGAAAAACTATGGCTACACCTTC. Translated, it gives CASGRGKNYGYTF.

The V call is TRBV25-1, the J call TRBJ1-6, with 7 bases identical to TRBD1. Per germline, CDR1 MGHDK and CDR2 SYGVNS. This CDR3 contains 13 residues. Trimming at V came to 6 bases and at J to 7 bases, leaving 3 bases not matched to a gene. CDR3 sequence: CASRDRWNSPLHF. For the CDR3, the DNA is TGTGCCAGCAGGGACAGGTGGAATTCACCCCTCCACTTT.

The V gene is TRBV5-1, the J gene TRBJ1-6; 7 positions agree with TRBD1. This CDR3 has 16 amino acids. V trimming: 3 bases; J trimming: 7 bases; junction bases outside the gene matches: 10. Germline CDR1 reads SGHRS; CDR2 reads YFSETQ. The chain's CDR3 is CASSSLLGQSNSPLHF. CDR3 nucleotides: TGCGCCAGCAGCTCACTATTGGGACAGTCGAATTCACCCCTCCACTTT. The full variable domain, in which reference TRBV5-1 and TRBJ1-6 provide the parts outside the CDR3, is KAGVTQTPRYLIKTRGQQVTLSCSPISGHRSVSWYQQTPGQGLQFLFEYFSETQRNKGNFPGRFSGRQFSNSRSEMNVSTLELGDSALYLCASSSLLGQSNSPLHFGNGTRLTVT.

The chain is built from TRBV7-6 and TRBJ2-7, with 7 bases aligning to TRBD1. The V segment lost 1 base and the J segment 3 bases; nucleotides outside the gene matches: 3. The CDR3 spans 14 residues. Germline V lookup: CDR1 SGHVS, CDR2 FNYEAQ. CDR3 coding DNA: TGTGCCAGCAGCTTAGGGGACAGCGGCTACGAGCAGTACTTC. Encoded protein: CASSLGDSGYEQYF.

The V call is TRBV10-3, the J call TRBJ2-3; tentative D call: TRBD2 (6 bases). This CDR3 region has 13 residues. Germline CDR1 ENHRY, CDR2 SYGVKD. The V gene lost 5 bases and the J gene lost 14 bases, with 20 bases spanning the gap. As DNA, the CDR3 is TGTGCCATCAGTAACCCGGGACTCCACGGTGGGTATTTT. Its protein product is CAISNPGLHGGYF.

V usage is TRBV13 and J usage is TRBJ1-1; D might be TRBD1 (5 bases). V was cut by 6 bases and J by 0 bases, with 20 bases left in between. Germline V lookup: CDR1 PRHDT, CDR2 FYEKMQ (reference sequence). This CDR3 has 17 amino acids. CDR3 sequence (DNA): TGTGCCAGCAGAATGACAGTGGCCAGACCCATGAACACTGAAGCTTTCTTT. As protein: CASRMTVARPMNTEAFF.